The 19 T cell receptor beta chains below all came from one sample that was sequenced in a study of cytomegalovirus exposure and HLA in healthy donors. Profiling relied on immunoSEQ multiplex PCR, and the TCRdb table lists in-frame clones only, not all of them. The sample lists 150,000 to 200,000 clones, just under 90% occurring once. The sample was PBMCs. These receptors were collected from a woman aged 25 to 39 in good health and CMV-seronegative.

This clone was counted only a few times. The J gene is TRBJ1-2, the V gene TRBV6-5, with TRBD1 as a possible D gene (6 bases). Germline V gene lookup returns CDR1 MNHEY and CDR2 SVGAGI. The CDR3 is 13 residues long. V lost 5 bases and J 7 bases, leaving 14 bases between the germline ends. This CDR3 is CASSNQYRVGYTF. CDR3 coding DNA: TGTGCCAGCAGTAACCAATACAGGGTTGGCTACACCTTC.

This clone was counted a few times. The chain uses TRBV2 and TRBJ1-6; D remains ambiguous. CDR1 and CDR2 (germline): SNHLY, FYNNEI. V lost 8 bases, J lost 7 bases, and 15 bases lay in between. The CDR3 has 14 residues. This chain's CDR3 is CASLHKAGNSPLHF. The DNA for the CDR3 is TGTGCCAGCCTCCACAAAGCGGGGAATTCACCCCTCCACTTT.

The rearrangement uses TRBV6-1 and TRBJ2-1; TRBD2 aligns across 13 bases. Germline V gene sequence: CDR1 MNHNS, CDR2 SASEGT. V trimming: 0 bases; J trimming: 7 bases; junction bases outside the gene matches: 12. There are 19 residues in the CDR3. The CDR3 DNA is TGTGCCAGCAGTGAAGCACCCCGGACTAGCGGGGGCCTGGGGAATGAGCAGTTCTTC. Protein: CASSEAPRTSGGLGNEQFF.

The gene calls are TRBV7-2 and TRBJ1-6; possible D gene TRBD1, 6 bases. CDR1 and CDR2 (germline): SGHTA, FQGNSA. V lost 5 bases, J lost 2 bases, and 19 bases lay in between. This CDR3 contains 18 residues. The CDR3 nucleotides read TGTGCCAGCAGCCCACAGACAGGCAGCCCAACCTATAATTCACCCCTCCACTTT. Translating it yields CASSPQTGSPTYNSPLHF.

This chain links TRBV11-3 with TRBJ2-1, with TRBD2 identical over 11 bases. Trimming took 0 bases from V and 7 from J; bases not matched to a gene: 8. Germline CDR1 reads SGHNT; CDR2 reads YENEEA. The CDR3 length is 17 residues. The CDR3 sequence is CASSLEGPSGGLNEQFF. CDR3 in DNA: TGTGCCAGCAGCTTAGAGGGGCCTAGCGGGGGGCTGAATGAGCAGTTCTTC.

The CDR3 loop is CASSSYTSYEQYF. The CDR3 DNA reads as TGCGCCAGCAGCTCGTACACCTCCTACGAGCAGTACTTC. The rearrangement uses TRBV5-1 and TRBJ2-7, with D hard to call. V lost 3 bases to trimming and J lost 0 bases, with 7 bases between them. CDR3 size: 13 residues. The germline CDR1 and CDR2 sequences are SGHRS and YFSETQ.

The rearrangement links TRBV11-2 to TRBJ2-7; weak D call: TRBD1 (6 bases). V lost 1 base to trimming and J lost 0 bases, with 10 bases between them. The CDR3 is 15 amino acids. The germline CDR1 and CDR2 sequences are SGHAT and FQNNGV. This CDR3 reads CASSLGTGSSYEQYF. CDR3 nucleotide sequence: TGTGCCAGCAGCTTAGGAACAGGGTCCTCCTACGAGCAGTACTTC.

The chain combines TRBV5-4 with TRBJ2-1, with D tentatively TRBD2 (6 bases). Germline V gives CDR1 SGHNT, CDR2 YYREEE (reference sequence). The CDR3 sequence is 14 residues long. V lost 1 base and J lost 9, with 14 bases in between. CDR3 coding DNA: TGTGCCAGCAGCTTGAGGACCTTGGGGGGTGAGCAGTTCTTC. It codes for CASSLRTLGGEQFF.

The V call is TRBV6-1, the J call TRBJ2-7; D not resolved. CDR3 length equals 11 residues. Germline CDR1 reads MNHNS; CDR2 reads SASEGT. V was cut by 6 bases and J by 7 bases, with 10 bases left in between. CDR3 protein: CASSRTGEQYF. CDR3 nucleotides: TGTGCCAGCAGCCGAACGGGTGAGCAGTACTTC.

The chain combines TRBV7-9 with TRBJ2-5, with a possible D match to TRBD1 (5 bases). In germline, CDR1 is SEHNR, CDR2 FQNEAQ (reference sequence). Trimming removed 5 bases from V and 2 bases from J, with 15 bases in between. CDR3 length: 15 residues. CDR3 sequence: CASSPAVGQQETQYF. CDR3 nucleotide sequence: TGTGCCAGCAGCCCGGCGGTCGGACAACAAGAGACCCAGTACTTC.

The sample holds one count of this clone. This chain uses TRBV9 with TRBJ2-3; D call uncertain. The V gene's germline CDR1 is SGDLS and CDR2 YYNGEE. The V end was cut by 0 bases, the J end by 1 base, with 9 bases between. CDR3 size: 15 residues. CDR3 amino acids: CASSVAVARTDTQYF. CDR3 in DNA: TGTGCCAGCAGCGTAGCGGTCGCCCGCACAGATACGCAGTATTTT.

The rearrangement links TRBV11-2 to TRBJ2-2; 8 bases fit TRBD2. This CDR3 region has 16 residues. CDR1 and CDR2 from the germline V gene are SGHAT and FQNNGV. J was trimmed by 3 bases and V by 5 bases; bases with no gene match: 8. CDR3 sequence reads: CASSPRRGGDTGELFF. The CDR3 DNA is TGTGCCAGCAGCCCTCGACGGGGGGGCGACACCGGGGAGCTGTTTTTT.

The chain recombines TRBV11-3 with TRBJ2-1; TRBD2 matches 15 bases. The germline CDR1 and CDR2 sequences are SGHNT and YENEEA. Unmatched junction bases numbered 8, after V lost 4 bases and J lost 7 bases. The CDR3 totals 17 residues. The CDR3 sequence is CASSSGLAGGWRNEQFF. The CDR3 DNA sequence: TGTGCCAGCAGCTCGGGACTAGCGGGGGGATGGAGGAATGAGCAGTTCTTC.

The chain carries TRBV27 and TRBJ1-1; unclear D gene. Per the germline V gene, CDR1 is MNHEY and CDR2 is SMNVEV (reference sequence). This CDR3 has 13 amino acids. Trimming took off 6 bases at V and 4 bases at J, with 12 bases between the two ends. For the CDR3, the DNA is TGTGCCAGCAGAGGGATGGGGAGCACTGAAGCTTTCTTT. Its protein is CASRGMGSTEAFF.

The chain joins TRBV5-6 to TRBJ1-1; D might be TRBD1 (6 bases). The CDR3 consists of 15 residues. The V gene's germline CDR1 is SGHDT and CDR2 YYEEEE. With 2 bases removed from V and 5 bases from J, the gap between germline ends came to 16 bases. CDR3 in amino acids: CASSFFHRGGTEAFF. DNA of the CDR3: TGTGCCAGCAGCTTTTTCCATAGGGGGGGGACTGAAGCTTTCTTT. Full variable domain (rest looked up from reference TRBV5-6 and TRBJ1-1): DAGVTQSPTHLIKTRGQQVTLRCSPKSGHDTVSWYQQALGQGPQFIFQYYEEEERQRGNFPDRFSGHQFPNYSSELNVNALLLGDSALYLCASSFFHRGGTEAFFGQGTRLTVV.

This chain joins TRBV5-5 and TRBJ1-1, with a tentative D call TRBD1 (6 bases). This CDR3 is built from 14 residues. Trimming took 4 bases from V and 2 from J, leaving 12 bases between them. Germline V lookup: CDR1 SGHKS, CDR2 YYEKEE (reference sequence). The chain's CDR3 is CASSGGGVNTEAFF. For the CDR3, the DNA is TGTGCCAGCAGCGGAGGGGGGGTAAACACTGAAGCTTTCTTT.

The chain combines TRBV15 with TRBJ2-5; D not resolved. The length of the CDR3 is 15 residues. V lost 0 bases, J lost 5 bases, and 13 bases lay in between. Germline CDR1 LNHNV, CDR2 YYDKDF (reference sequence). The CDR3 spells CATSRDRTAEETQYF. For the CDR3, the DNA is TGTGCCACCAGCAGAGATAGAACAGCTGAGGAGACCCAGTACTTC.

The genes are TRBV19 and TRBJ2-7; 9 bases match TRBD1. The J segment lost 4 bases and the V segment lost 3 bases, leaving 7 bases of the junction unmatched. CDR1 and CDR2 from the germline V gene are LNHDA and SQIVND (reference sequence). CDR3 size: 15 residues. Here the CDR3 reads CASSMGQGVKYEQYF. CDR3 coding DNA: TGTGCCAGTAGTATGGGACAGGGAGTAAAATACGAGCAGTACTTC.

The CDR3 coding sequence is TGTGCCAGCAGTCAGGGAAACACAGATACGCAGTATTTT. It is translated as CASSQGNTDTQYF. The V gene is TRBV27, the J gene TRBJ2-3; a weak D match, TRBD1 (5 bases). The germline V gene has CDR1 MNHEY and CDR2 SMNVEV (reference sequence). The CDR3 extends over 13 amino acids. The V end was cut by 5 bases, the J end by 2 bases, with 8 bases between.